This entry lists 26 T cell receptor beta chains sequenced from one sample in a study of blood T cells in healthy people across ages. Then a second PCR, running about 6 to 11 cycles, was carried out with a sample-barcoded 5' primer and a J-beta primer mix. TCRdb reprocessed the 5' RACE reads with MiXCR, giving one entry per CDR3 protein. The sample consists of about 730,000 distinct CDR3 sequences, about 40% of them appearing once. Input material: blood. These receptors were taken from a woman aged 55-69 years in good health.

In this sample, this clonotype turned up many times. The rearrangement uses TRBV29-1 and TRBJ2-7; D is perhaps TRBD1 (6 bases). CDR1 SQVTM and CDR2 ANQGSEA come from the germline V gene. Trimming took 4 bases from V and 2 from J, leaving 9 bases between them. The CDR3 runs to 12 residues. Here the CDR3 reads CSVGTVPYEQYF. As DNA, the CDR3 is TGCAGCGTTGGGACAGTGCCCTACGAGCAGTACTTC.

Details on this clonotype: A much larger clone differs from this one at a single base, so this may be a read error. CDR3 protein: CSVRESKQPQHF. In nucleotides, the CDR3 is TGCAGCGTTAGGGAGAGCAAACAGCCCCAGCATTTT. The chain links TRBV29-1 to TRBJ1-5; D is unclear. CDR3 size: 12 residues. Germline V CDR1 and CDR2: SQVTM, ANQGSEA. Variable domain in full (rest from reference TRBV29-1 and TRBJ1-5): SAVISQKPSRDICQRGTSLTIQCQVDSQVTMMFWYRQQPGQSLTLIATANQGSEATYESGFVIDKFPISRPNLTFSTLTVSNMSPEDSSIYLCSVRESKQPQHFGDGTRLSIL.

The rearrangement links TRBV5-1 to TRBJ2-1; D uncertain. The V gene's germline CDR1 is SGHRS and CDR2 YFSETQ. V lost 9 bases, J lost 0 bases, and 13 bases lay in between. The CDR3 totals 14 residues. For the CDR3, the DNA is TGCGCCAACAGTCTGCAGAGCTCCTACAATGAGCAGTTCTTC. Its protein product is CANSLQSSYNEQFF.

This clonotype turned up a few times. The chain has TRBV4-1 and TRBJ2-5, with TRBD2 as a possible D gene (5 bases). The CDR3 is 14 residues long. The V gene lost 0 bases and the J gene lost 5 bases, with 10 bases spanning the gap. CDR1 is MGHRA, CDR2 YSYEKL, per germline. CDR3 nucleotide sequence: TGCGCCAGCAGCCAAGACACTAGTCGGGAGACCCAGTACTTC. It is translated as CASSQDTSRETQYF.

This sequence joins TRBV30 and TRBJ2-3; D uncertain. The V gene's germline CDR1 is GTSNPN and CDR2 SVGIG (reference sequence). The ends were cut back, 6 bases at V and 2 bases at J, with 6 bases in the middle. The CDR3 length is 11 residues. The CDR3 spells CACTPTDTQYF. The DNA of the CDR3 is TGTGCCTGCACGCCCACAGATACGCAGTATTTT.

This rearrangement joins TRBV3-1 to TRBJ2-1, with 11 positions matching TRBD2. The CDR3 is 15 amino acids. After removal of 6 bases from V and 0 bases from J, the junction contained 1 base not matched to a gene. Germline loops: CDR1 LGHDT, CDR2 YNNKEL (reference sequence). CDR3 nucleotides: TGTGCCAGCAGACTAGCGGGGGTCTCCTACAATGAGCAGTTCTTC. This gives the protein CASRLAGVSYNEQFF.

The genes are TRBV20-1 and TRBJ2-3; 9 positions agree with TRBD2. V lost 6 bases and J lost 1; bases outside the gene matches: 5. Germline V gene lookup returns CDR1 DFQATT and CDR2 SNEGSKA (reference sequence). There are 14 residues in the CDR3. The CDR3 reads CSAAGGGGTDTQYF. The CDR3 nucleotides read TGCAGTGCCGCGGGAGGGGGGGGCACAGATACGCAGTATTTT.

The CDR3 sequence is CASSATAGGYSEHGYAYF. The CDR3, as DNA: TGTGCCAGCAGCGCGACTGCTGGGGGGTATTCGGAACATGGATACGCGTATTTT. The chain has TRBV7-9 and TRBJ2-3; tentative D call: TRBD2 (6 bases). The germline CDR1 and CDR2 sequences are SEHNR and FQNEAQ (reference sequence). Trimming shortened V by 5 bases and J by 14 bases, and 35 bases separated the two germline ends. The CDR3 has 18 amino acids.

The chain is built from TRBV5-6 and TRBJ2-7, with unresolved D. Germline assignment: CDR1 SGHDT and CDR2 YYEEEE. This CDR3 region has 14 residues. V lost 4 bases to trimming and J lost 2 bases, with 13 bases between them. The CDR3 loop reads CASSPRTLTYEQYF. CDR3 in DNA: TGTGCCAGCAGCCCCAGGACGTTGACCTACGAGCAGTACTTC.

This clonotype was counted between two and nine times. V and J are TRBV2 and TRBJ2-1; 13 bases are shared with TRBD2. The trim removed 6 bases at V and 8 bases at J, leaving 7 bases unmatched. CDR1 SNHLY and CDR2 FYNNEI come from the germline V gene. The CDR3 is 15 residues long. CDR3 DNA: TGTGCCAGCAGAGAACTAGCGGGAGGGCCATATGAGCAGTTCTTC. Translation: CASRELAGGPYEQFF. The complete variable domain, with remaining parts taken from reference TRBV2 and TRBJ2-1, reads EPEVTQTPSHQVTQMGQEVILRCVPISNHLYFYWYRQILGQKVEFLVSFYNNEISEKSEIFDDQFSVERPDGSNFTLKIRSTKLEDSAMYFCASRELAGGPYEQFFGPGTRLTVL.

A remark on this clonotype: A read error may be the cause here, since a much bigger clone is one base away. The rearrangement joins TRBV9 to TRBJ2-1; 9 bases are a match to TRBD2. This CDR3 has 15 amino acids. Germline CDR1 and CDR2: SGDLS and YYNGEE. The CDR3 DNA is TGTGCCGGCAGCGGACCTGCGGGAGGGTACGATGAGCAGTTCTTC. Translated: CAGSGPAGGYDEQFF.

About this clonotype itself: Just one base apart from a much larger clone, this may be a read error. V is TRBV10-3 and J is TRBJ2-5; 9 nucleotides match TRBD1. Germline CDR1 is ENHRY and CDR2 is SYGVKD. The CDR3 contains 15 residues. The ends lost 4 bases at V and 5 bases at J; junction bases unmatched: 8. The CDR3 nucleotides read TGTGCCATCAGTGGAATACAGGGGGCAGATGAGACCCAGTACTTC. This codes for CAISGIQGADETQYF.

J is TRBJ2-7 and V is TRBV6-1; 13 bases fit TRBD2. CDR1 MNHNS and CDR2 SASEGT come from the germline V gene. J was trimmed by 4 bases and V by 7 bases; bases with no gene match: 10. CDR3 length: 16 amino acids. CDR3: CASKPRTSGSRYEQYF. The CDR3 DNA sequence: TGTGCCAGCAAACCTCGGACTAGCGGGAGTCGGTACGAGCAGTACTTC.

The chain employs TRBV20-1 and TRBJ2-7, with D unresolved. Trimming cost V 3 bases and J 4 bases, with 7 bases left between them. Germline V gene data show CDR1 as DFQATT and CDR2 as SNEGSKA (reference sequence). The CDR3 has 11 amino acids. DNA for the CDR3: TGCAGTGCTAGTATCTCGTACGAGCAGTACTTC. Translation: CSASISYEQYF.

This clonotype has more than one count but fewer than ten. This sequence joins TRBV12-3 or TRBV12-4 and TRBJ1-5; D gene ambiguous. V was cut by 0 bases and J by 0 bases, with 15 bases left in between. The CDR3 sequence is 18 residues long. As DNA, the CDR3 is TGTGCCAGCAGTTTAGCCGGCGGATCGTTTTTTAGCAATCAGCCCCAGCATTTT. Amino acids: CASSLAGGSFFSNQPQHF.

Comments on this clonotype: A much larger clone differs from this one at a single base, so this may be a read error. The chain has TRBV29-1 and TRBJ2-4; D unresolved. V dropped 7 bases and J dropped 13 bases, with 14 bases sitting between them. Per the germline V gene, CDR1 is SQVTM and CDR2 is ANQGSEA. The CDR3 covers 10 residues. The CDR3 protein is CSAGGVEQYF. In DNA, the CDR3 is TGCAGCGCAGGTGGGGTTGAGCAGTACTTC.

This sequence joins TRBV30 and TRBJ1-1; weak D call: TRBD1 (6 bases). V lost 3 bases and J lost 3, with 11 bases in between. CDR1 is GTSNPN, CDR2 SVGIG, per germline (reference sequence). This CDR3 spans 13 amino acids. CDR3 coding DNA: TGTGCCTGGAGAGAGGGGGACTACACTGAAGCTTTCTTT. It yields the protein CAWREGDYTEAFF.

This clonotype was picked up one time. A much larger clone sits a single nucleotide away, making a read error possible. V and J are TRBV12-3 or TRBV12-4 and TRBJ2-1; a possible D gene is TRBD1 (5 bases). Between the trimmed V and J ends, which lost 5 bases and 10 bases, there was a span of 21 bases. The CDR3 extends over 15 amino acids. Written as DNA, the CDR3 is TGTGCCAGCAGTGACTCCCGCGACAGAACCTACGAGCAGTTCTTC. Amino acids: CASSDSRDRTYEQFF.

CDR3 nucleotides: TGCAGTGCTAGATCCAGGGGCACCTACAATGAGCAGTTCTTC. Residues: CSARSRGTYNEQFF. The rearrangement uses TRBV20-1 and TRBJ2-1, with D perhaps TRBD1 (6 bases). Germline V gene lookup returns CDR1 DFQATT and CDR2 SNEGSKA (reference sequence). V lost 2 bases, J lost 2 bases, and 10 bases lay in between. The CDR3 length is 14 residues.

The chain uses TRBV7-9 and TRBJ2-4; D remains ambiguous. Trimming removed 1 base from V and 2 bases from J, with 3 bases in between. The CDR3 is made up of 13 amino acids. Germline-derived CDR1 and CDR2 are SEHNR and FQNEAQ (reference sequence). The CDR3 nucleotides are TGTGCCAGCAGCTTAGGGACCAAAAACATTCAGTACTTC. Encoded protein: CASSLGTKNIQYF.

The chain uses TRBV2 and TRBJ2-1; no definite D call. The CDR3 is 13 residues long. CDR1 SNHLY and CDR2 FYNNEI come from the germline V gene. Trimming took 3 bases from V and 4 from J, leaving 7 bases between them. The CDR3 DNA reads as TGTGCCAGCAGTGATTTAGGGTACAATGAGCAGTTCTTC. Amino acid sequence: CASSDLGYNEQFF.

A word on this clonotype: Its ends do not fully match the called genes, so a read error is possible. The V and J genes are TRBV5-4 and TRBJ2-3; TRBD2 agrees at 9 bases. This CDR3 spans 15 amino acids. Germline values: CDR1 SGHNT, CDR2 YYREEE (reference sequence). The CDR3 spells CASGLASGTADTQYF. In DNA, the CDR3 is TGTGCCAGCGGCTTGGCTAGCGGGACCGCAGATACGCAGTATTTT.

CDR3 region: CASSPAIAGGYTDTQYF. CDR3 DNA sequence: TGCGCCAGCAGCCCGGCGATAGCGGGAGGTTACACAGATACGCAGTATTTT. The chain combines TRBV5-1 with TRBJ2-3, with TRBD2 matching 10 bases. The CDR3 is made up of 17 amino acids. Germline V gives CDR1 SGHRS, CDR2 YFSETQ. J was trimmed by 2 bases and V by 4 bases; bases with no gene match: 10.

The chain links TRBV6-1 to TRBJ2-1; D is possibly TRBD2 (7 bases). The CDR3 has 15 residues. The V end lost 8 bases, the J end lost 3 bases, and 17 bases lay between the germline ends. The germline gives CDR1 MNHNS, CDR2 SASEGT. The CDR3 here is CASGGGGGYYNEQFF. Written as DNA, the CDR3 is TGTGCCAGCGGGGGGGGCGGGGGTTACTACAATGAGCAGTTCTTC.

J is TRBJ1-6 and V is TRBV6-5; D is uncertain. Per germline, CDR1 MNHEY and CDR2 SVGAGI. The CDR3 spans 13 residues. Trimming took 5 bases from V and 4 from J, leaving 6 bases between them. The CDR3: CASSGDYNSPLHF. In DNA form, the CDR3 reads TGTGCCAGCAGTGGGGATTATAATTCACCCCTCCACTTT.

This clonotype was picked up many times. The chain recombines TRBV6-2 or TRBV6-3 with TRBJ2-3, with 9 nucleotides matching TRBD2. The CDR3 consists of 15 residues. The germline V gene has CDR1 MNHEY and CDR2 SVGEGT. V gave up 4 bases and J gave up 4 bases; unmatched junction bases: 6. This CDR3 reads CASSSAGGESDTQYF. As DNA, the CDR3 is TGTGCCAGCAGTTCAGCGGGGGGCGAGTCAGATACGCAGTATTTT.